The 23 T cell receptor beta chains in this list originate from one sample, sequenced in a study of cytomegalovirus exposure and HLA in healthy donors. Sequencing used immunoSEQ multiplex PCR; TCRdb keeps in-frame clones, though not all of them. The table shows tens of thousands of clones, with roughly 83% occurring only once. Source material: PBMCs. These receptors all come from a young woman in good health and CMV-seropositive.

CDR3 bases: TGTGCCACCCTAGAGGGAGGGGGCACAGATACGCAGTATTTT. This sequence encodes CATLEGGGTDTQYF. This rearrangement joins TRBV19 to TRBJ2-3; 7 positions match TRBD2. Germline CDR1 reads LNHDA; CDR2 reads SQIVND (reference sequence). The trim removed 10 bases at V and 1 base at J, leaving 8 bases unmatched. This CDR3 comprises 14 residues.

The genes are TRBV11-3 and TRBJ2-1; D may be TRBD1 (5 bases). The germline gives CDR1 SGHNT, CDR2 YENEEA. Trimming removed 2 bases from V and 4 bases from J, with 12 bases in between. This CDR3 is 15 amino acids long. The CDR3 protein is CASSLRGGQYNEQFF. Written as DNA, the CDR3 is TGTGCCAGCAGCTTAAGGGGTGGCCAATACAATGAGCAGTTCTTC.

The CDR3 sequence: CASSPLASNTEAFF. CDR3 in DNA: TGTGCCAGCTCACCACTCGCCAGTAACACTGAAGCTTTCTTT. V and J are TRBV18 and TRBJ1-1; D unclear. CDR3 length: 14 amino acids. From germline, CDR1 is KGHSH and CDR2 LQKENI. The ends were cut back, 1 base at V and 2 bases at J, with 8 bases in the middle.

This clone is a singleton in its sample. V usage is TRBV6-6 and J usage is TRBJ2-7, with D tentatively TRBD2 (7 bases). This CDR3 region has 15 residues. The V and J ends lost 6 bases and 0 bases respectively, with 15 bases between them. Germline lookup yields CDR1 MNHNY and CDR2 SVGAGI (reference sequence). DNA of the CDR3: TGTGCCAGCAGCCTGGGGGGGGCCGCCTCCTACGAGCAGTACTTC. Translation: CASSLGGAASYEQYF.

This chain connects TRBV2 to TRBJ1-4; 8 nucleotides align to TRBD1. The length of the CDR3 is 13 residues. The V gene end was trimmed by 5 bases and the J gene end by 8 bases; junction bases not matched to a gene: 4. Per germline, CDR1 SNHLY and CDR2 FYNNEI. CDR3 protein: CASSRYRGEKLFF. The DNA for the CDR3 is TGTGCCAGCAGTCGGTACAGGGGGGAAAAACTGTTTTTT.

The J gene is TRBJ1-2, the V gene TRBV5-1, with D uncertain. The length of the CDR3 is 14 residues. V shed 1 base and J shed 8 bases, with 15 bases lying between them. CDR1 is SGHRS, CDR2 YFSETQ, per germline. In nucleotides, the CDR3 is TGCGCCAGCAGCTTGTTAACGTCGGTGGAGGGCTACACCTTC. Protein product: CASSLLTSVEGYTF.

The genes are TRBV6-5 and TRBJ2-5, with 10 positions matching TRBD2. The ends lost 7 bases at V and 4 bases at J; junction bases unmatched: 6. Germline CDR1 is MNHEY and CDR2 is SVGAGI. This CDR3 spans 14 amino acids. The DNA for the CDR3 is TGTGCCAGCACCCCGGGACTAGCGACAGAGACCCAGTACTTC. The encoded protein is CASTPGLATETQYF.

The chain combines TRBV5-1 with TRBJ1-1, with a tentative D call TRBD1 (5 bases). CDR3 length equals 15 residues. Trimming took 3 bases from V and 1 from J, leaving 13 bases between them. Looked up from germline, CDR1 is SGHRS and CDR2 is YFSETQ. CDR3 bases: TGCGCCAGCAGCTCGATCCCGGACACGAACACTGAAGCTTTCTTT. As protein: CASSSIPDTNTEAFF.

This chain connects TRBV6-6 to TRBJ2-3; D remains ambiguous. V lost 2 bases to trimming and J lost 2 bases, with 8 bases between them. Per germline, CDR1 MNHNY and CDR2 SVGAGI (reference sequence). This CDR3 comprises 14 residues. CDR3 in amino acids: CASSYGQNTDTQYF. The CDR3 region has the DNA TGTGCCAGCAGTTACGGTCAGAACACAGATACGCAGTATTTT.

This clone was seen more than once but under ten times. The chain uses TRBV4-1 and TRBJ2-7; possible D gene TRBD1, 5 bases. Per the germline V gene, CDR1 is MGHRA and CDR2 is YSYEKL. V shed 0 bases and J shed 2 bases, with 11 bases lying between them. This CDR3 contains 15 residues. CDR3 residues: CASSQDWPGPYEQYF. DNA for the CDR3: TGCGCCAGCAGCCAAGATTGGCCAGGGCCCTACGAGCAGTACTTC.

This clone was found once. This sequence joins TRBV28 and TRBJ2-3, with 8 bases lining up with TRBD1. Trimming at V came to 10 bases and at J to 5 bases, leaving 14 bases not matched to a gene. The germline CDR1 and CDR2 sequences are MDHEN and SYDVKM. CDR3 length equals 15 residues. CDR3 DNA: TGTGCCACCCTACCGCGGACAGGGAACCGAGATACGCAGTATTTT. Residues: CATLPRTGNRDTQYF. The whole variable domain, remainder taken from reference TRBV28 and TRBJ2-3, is DVKVTQSSRYLVKRTGEKVFLECVQDMDHENMFWYRQDPGLGLRLIYFSYDVKMKEKGDIPEGYSVSREKKERFSLILESASTNQTSMYLCATLPRTGNRDTQYFGPGTRLTVL.

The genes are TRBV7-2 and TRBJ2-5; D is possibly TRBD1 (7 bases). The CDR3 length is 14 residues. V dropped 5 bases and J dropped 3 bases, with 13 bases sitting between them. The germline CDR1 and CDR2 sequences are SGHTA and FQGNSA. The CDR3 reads CASSRTGEEETQYF. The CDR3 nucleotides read TGTGCCAGCAGCCGAACAGGGGAGGAAGAGACCCAGTACTTC.

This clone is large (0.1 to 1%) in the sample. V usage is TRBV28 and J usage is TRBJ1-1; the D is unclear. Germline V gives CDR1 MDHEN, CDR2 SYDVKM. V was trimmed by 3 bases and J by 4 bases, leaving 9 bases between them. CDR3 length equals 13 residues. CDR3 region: CASSLGLVTEAFF. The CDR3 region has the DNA TGTGCCAGCAGTTTGGGCCTTGTCACTGAAGCTTTCTTT.

CDR3 in DNA: TGTGCCATCAGTGACGGGCGGGGGGGGTACAATGAGCAGTTCTTC. Translation gives CAISDGRGGYNEQFF. The rearrangement joins TRBV10-3 to TRBJ2-1, with TRBD2 identical over 9 bases. V shed 3 bases and J 4 bases; nucleotides not matched to a gene: 4. CDR1 ENHRY and CDR2 SYGVKD come from the germline V gene. The CDR3 has 15 residues.

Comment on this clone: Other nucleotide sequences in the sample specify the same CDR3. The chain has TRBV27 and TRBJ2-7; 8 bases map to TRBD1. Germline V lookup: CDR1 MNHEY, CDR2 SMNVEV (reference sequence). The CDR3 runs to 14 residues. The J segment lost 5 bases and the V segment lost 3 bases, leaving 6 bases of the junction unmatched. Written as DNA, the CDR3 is TGTGCCAGCAGTTTTAACAGGGGGAACCACGAGCAGTACTTC. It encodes CASSFNRGNHEQYF.

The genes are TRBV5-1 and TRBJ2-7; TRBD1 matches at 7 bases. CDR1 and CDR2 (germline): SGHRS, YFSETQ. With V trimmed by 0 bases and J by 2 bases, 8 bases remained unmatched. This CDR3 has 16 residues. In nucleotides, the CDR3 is TGCGCCAGCAGCTTGGAGGCCAGGGGGACGACCTACGAGCAGTACTTC. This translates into CASSLEARGTTYEQYF.

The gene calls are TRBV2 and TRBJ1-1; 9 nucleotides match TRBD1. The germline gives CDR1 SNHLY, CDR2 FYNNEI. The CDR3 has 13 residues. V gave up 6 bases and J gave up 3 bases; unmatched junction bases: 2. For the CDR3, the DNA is TGTGCCAGCAGGGGACAGGGAGACACTGAAGCTTTCTTT. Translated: CASRGQGDTEAFF.

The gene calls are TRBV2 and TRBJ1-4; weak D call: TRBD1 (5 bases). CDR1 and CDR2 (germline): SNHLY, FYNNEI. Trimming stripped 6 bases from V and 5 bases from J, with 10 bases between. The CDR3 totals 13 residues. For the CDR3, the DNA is TGTGCCAGCAGAGTAGACAGAAATGAAAAACTGTTTTTT. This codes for CASRVDRNEKLFF.

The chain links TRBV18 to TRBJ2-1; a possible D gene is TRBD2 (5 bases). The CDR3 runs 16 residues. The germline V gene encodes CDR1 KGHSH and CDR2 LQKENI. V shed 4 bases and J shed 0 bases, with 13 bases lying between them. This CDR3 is CASSLLSGASYNEQFF. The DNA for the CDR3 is TGTGCCAGCTCACTCCTAAGCGGCGCCTCCTACAATGAGCAGTTCTTC.

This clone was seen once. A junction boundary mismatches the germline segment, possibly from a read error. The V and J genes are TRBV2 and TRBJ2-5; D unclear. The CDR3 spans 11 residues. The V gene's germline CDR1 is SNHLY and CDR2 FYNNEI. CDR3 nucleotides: TGTGCCAGCAGTTACCAAGAGGCCCAGTACTTC. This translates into CASSYQEAQYF.

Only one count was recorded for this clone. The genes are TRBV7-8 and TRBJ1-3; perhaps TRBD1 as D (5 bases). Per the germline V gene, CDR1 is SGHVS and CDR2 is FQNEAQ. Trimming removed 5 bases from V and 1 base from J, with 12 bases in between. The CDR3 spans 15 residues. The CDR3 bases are TGTGCCAGCAGCATCAGGGTTGTGTCTGGAAACACCATATATTTT. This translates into CASSIRVVSGNTIYF.

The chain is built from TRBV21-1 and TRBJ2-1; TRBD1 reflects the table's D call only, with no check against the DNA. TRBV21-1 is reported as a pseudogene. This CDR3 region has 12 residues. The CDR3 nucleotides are TGTGCCAGCAGCCCACAGGAGAATGAGCAGTTCTTC. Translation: CASSPQENEQFF.

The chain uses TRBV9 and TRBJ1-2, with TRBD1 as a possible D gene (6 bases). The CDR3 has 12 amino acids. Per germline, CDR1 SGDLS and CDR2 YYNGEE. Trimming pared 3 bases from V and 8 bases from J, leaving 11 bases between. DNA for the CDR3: TGTGCCAGCAGCGCAGGGGTGGGGGGCTACACCTTC. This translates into CASSAGVGGYTF. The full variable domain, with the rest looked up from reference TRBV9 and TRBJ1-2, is DSGVTQTPKHLITATGQRVTLRCSPRSGDLSVYWYQQSLDQGLQFLIQYYNGEERAKGNILERFSAQQFPDLHSELNLSSLELGDSALYFCASSAGVGGYTFGSGTRLTVV.